In its sample, the clone carrying this TCR beta chain was seen a few times. CDR1 and CDR2 (germline): SGHRS, YFSETQ. The CDR3 totals 17 residues. The trim removed 2 bases at V and 0 bases at J, leaving 10 bases unmatched. These data belong to a study of blood T cell repertoires in COVID-19. Profiled with immunoSEQ multiplex PCR; TCRdb holds only in-frame clones, not every one. The sample records 150,000 to 200,000 clones, 85% to 90% being singletons. The sequenced sample was peripheral blood. The sequence was obtained from a woman in her seventies with COVID-19, enrolled during active disease. The chain combines TRBV5-1 with TRBJ1-1; TRBD1 matches 7 bases. The CDR3: CASSFRESRGLNTEAFF. CDR3 nucleotide sequence: TGCGCCAGCAGCTTCCGTGAGTCCAGGGGGTTGAACACTGAAGCTTTCTTT.